This TCR beta chain was identified in a study of OX40 agonist ivuxolimab in advanced cancers. Assay: immunoSEQ multiplex PCR; the TCRdb copy retains only in-frame clones and omits some. Among some 77,000 clones listed, around 90% were seen once. This clone came up once. This CDR3 spans 16 amino acids. CDR1 is SGHRS and CDR2 is YFSETQ in the germline V gene. Unmatched junction bases numbered 16, after V lost 4 bases and J lost 6 bases. The input for sequencing was CD4+ or CD8+ T cells sorted from blood, taken in a trial of the OX40 agonist ivuxolimab. This clonotype was obtained from an adult with an advanced solid tumor such as melanoma, head and neck, liver or kidney cancer. The chain recombines TRBV5-1 with TRBJ2-7; 7 bases are shared with TRBD1. The CDR3 region has the DNA TGCGCCAGCAGCCGAGGGACAGTTTCGATATTAGGCGAGCAGTACTTC. This encodes CASSRGTVSILGEQYF.